This T cell receptor beta chain came from a study of human T cells and chemical hapten exposure. After removal of 7 bases from V and 9 bases from J, the junction contained 6 bases not matched to a gene. The germline gives CDR1 MNHEY, CDR2 SVGAGI. The CDR3 is 14 amino acids. Noted time point: patch test 3, about 24 weeks after DPC sensitization. The treatment denotes: therapeutic diphenylcyclopropenone sensitization with weekly scalp DPC. MiXCR, applied by TCRdb to the RACE reads, yields one record per CDR3 protein. The table has some 89,000 distinct CDR3 sequences, roughly a quarter seen once. The clonotype was recovered from a man aged 35 to 55 with alopecia areata. Some clones in this sample may be carry-over from other donors' samples. The sample here was whole blood, taken in connection with sensitization to the hapten diphenylcyclopropenone (DPC). V usage is TRBV6-5 and J usage is TRBJ2-1; 13 bases agree with TRBD2. The CDR3, as DNA: TGTGCCAGCACGACGGGACTAGCGGGATCTGAGCAGTTCTTC. Protein sequence: CASTTGLAGSEQFF.